This TCR beta chain is drawn from a study of type 1 regulatory T cells. Germline lookup yields CDR1 MNHNS and CDR2 SASEGT. The V and J ends lost 5 bases and 6 bases respectively, with 10 bases between them. This CDR3 contains 13 residues. As concerns this clonotype: Its antigen is as yet unknown.

TCRdb fed the reads into MiXCR, producing one record per CDR3 protein. Among tens of thousands of distinct CDR3 sequences listed, about 50% were seen once. Sequenced sample: cultured non-Tr1 T cells, either the whole culture or a sorted T cell fraction (not recorded which). The clonotype originates from a human donor in good health. This chain links TRBV6-1 with TRBJ2-2, with D tentatively TRBD1 (6 bases). CDR3 sequence reads: CASSLHRAGELFF. As DNA, the CDR3 is TGTGCCAGCAGTTTACACAGGGCCGGGGAGCTGTTTTTT.